The T cell receptor beta chain under discussion was sequenced for a study of cytomegalovirus exposure and HLA in healthy donors. The study, taken as a whole, reports: A link between a missense DCLRE1C variant and TCR beta V- and J-gene trimming emerged from a later analysis. Sequencing likely produced, as an artifact, a cluster of highly shared sequence variants.

Trimming removed 2 bases from V and 9 bases from J, with 11 bases in between. Per the germline V gene, CDR1 is MNHEY and CDR2 is SMNVEV (reference sequence). This CDR3 has 13 amino acids. PCR employed 60 Vbeta and 13 Jbeta primers. The table came from immunoSEQ multiplex PCR; TCRdb's copy has only in-frame clones and leaves some out. Among 150,000 or so clones listed, around 81% were seen once. There are a few counts of this clone. The antigen remains undetermined. This clonotype was sampled from a man aged 35 to 55 in good health and CMV-seronegative. Sequencing input: PBMCs. The rearrangement uses TRBV27 and TRBJ2-1; D perhaps matches TRBD1 (5 bases). CDR3 loop: CASSLQGTIEQFF. The CDR3 bases are TGTGCCAGCAGTTTACAGGGCACGATTGAGCAGTTCTTC.